The clone carrying this T cell receptor beta chain has ten or more counts. What it recognizes is unknown. The data stem from a study of Graves' ophthalmopathy and Graves' hyperthyroidism. Whole-study context: Hyperthyroidism counted as stable given no ophthalmopathy within 18 months of follow-up. Whole-study findings and limits: In predicting ophthalmopathy progression, the model reached 70.59% sensitivity and around 72% specificity.

J was trimmed by 8 bases and V by 4 bases; bases with no gene match: 7. The V gene's germline CDR1 is LNHDA and CDR2 SQIVND (reference sequence). The CDR3 is made up of 14 amino acids. Beta-chain TCR CDR3 regions were amplified from RNA transcripts. HTBI primers primed a first-round RT-PCR, and a second-round multiplex PCR followed. TCRdb re-derived calls from the multiplex PCR reads in MiXCR, one entry per CDR3 protein. The sample lists more than 1,000,000 distinct CDR3 sequences; less than 45% were seen once. Newly diagnosed hyperthyroidism donors, aged 18 to 65, duration under 2 months. Excluded were patients with other autoimmune diseases, uncontrolled infections, pregnancy or lactation.

The J gene is TRBJ1-1, the V gene TRBV19; 10 bases agree with TRBD1. The sequence derives from an adult man with Graves' hyperthyroidism. Material: peripheral blood or thyroid tissue (not recorded which). The DNA of the CDR3 is TGTGCCAGTAGTACTATATCGGGACAGGGGGAAGCTTTCTTT. It codes for CASSTISGQGEAFF.